The 21 T cell receptor beta chains in this list originate from one sample, sequenced in a study of T cell clusters in autoimmune cytopenias. TRB amplification used around 270 ng of peripheral blood genomic DNA. Multiplex touch-down PCR amplified TRB using TRB-A and TRB-B pools in one tube. From the multiplex PCR reads, TCRdb lists one entry per CDR3 protein and no DNA. Recorded for this sample: fewer than 5,000 distinct CDR3 sequences. The sample was also linked to a second study, of T cell repertoires in aging, cancer and after chemotherapy.

Sequencing used peripheral blood. Receptor source: a human donor in good health.

The chain employs TRBV6-4 and TRBJ2-1; TCRdb returns TRBD2, unconfirmable since there is no DNA. Germline CDR1 is MRHNA and CDR2 is SNTAGT. The CDR3 consists of 15 residues. The CDR3 protein is CASSPDYTTYNEQFF.

The rearrangement uses TRBV18 and TRBJ2-7. Germline CDR1 reads KGHSH; CDR2 reads LQKENI. This CDR3 is 16 amino acids long. CDR3 sequence: CASSPSDIGDYYEQYF.

J is TRBJ2-3 and V is TRBV19; TCRdb lists TRBD1, though no DNA is available to test this call. Germline V CDR1 and CDR2: LNHDA, SQIVND (reference sequence). There are 15 residues in the CDR3. This chain's CDR3 is CASSNFGGGTDTQYF. The variable domain in full, completed from reference TRBV19 and TRBJ2-3, reads DGGITQSPKYLFRKEGQNVTLSCEQNLNHDAMYWYRQDPGQGLRLIYYSQIVNDFQKGDIAEGYSVSREKKESFPLTVTSAQKNPTAFYLCASSNFGGGTDTQYFGPGTRLTVL.

Its frequency marks this clonotype as medium-sized (0.01 to 0.1%). The chain recombines TRBV18 with TRBJ2-3; TCRdb lists TRBD2, though no DNA is available to test this call. Germline V CDR1 and CDR2: KGHSH, LQKENI. There are 16 residues in the CDR3. CDR3 amino acids: CASSPRRAQRTDTQYF.

This clonotype is classed as medium-sized (0.01 to 0.1%) by frequency. The chain has TRBV12-3 or TRBV12-4 and TRBJ2-1; checking the TCRdb D call of TRBD1 is not possible without DNA. This CDR3 is 14 amino acids long. CDR3 region: CASSRTGAYNEQFF.

The genes are TRBV5-6 and TRBJ2-5. The CDR3 has 16 amino acids. The V gene's germline CDR1 is SGHDT and CDR2 YYEEEE. The CDR3 is CASSLVPAATQETQYF.

The CDR3 sequence is CASSSPLRDRLDNEQFF. The chain joins TRBV19 to TRBJ2-1; TCRdb's assignment of TRBD1 cannot be checked, as there is no DNA. This CDR3 region has 17 residues. The germline V gene has CDR1 LNHDA and CDR2 SQIVND (reference sequence).

The chain links TRBV6-2 or TRBV6-3 to TRBJ2-1; as DNA is missing, the TRBD1 call by TCRdb cannot be tested. Germline V gene sequence: CDR1 MNHEY, CDR2 SVGEGT. The CDR3 spans 16 residues. The CDR3 sequence is CASSGNRDRSYNEQFF.

The chain combines TRBV29-1 with TRBJ1-5; TCRdb's assignment of TRBD1 cannot be checked, as there is no DNA. Germline-derived CDR1 and CDR2 are SQVTM and ANQGSEA. CDR3 size: 13 residues. The CDR3: CSAVTGTGQPQHF.

This rearrangement joins TRBV12-3 or TRBV12-4 to TRBJ2-3; TCRdb indicates TRBD1, and absent DNA this call remains unverified. This CDR3 is built from 11 residues. The CDR3 sequence: CASSLTGTQYF.

This rearrangement joins TRBV12-3 or TRBV12-4 to TRBJ2-7; TCRdb designates TRBD1, a call that cannot be tested without DNA. There are 13 residues in the CDR3. CDR3 sequence: CASRTGGEGEQYF.

The chain carries TRBV15 and TRBJ2-5; lacking DNA, the TRBD1 call made by TCRdb goes unchecked. This CDR3 has 14 amino acids. Germline CDR1 and CDR2: LNHNV and YYDKDF (reference sequence). The CDR3 protein is CATSRWDVQETQYF.

The chain uses TRBV19 and TRBJ2-7; without DNA, the TCRdb call of TRBD2 cannot be checked. Germline V gives CDR1 LNHDA, CDR2 SQIVND (reference sequence). The CDR3 has 12 amino acids. CDR3 protein: CASSLLVYEQYF.

This CDR3 reads CASSYGTSGGRDEQFF. The chain has TRBV6-5 and TRBJ2-1; TCRdb lists TRBD2, though no DNA is available to test this call. CDR1 and CDR2 from the germline V gene are MNHEY and SVGAGI. This CDR3 comprises 16 residues.

J is TRBJ2-1 and V is TRBV20-1; the D call from TCRdb, TRBD1, cannot be confirmed without DNA. The CDR3 runs 15 residues. Germline V CDR1 and CDR2: DFQATT, SNEGSKA (reference sequence). CDR3 sequence reads: CSARTGTGAYNEQFF.

The chain is built from TRBV20-1 and TRBJ2-6. The germline CDR1 and CDR2 sequences are DFQATT and SNEGSKA (reference sequence). CDR3 size: 15 residues. The CDR3 reads CSARVSNSGANVLTF.

By frequency, this clonotype is medium-sized (0.01 to 0.1%). The CDR3 loop reads CASSAETGFSYEQYF. V is TRBV12-3 or TRBV12-4 and J is TRBJ2-7; TCRdb returns TRBD1, unconfirmable since there is no DNA. The CDR3 is made up of 15 amino acids.

The genes are TRBV6-1 and TRBJ2-5. Germline CDR1 reads MNHNS; CDR2 reads SASEGT. The CDR3 has 13 residues. The CDR3 spells CASSGHQKETQYF.

The chain is built from TRBV28 and TRBJ1-6. This CDR3 has 14 residues. CDR1 is MDHEN and CDR2 is SYDVKM in the germline V gene. The CDR3 loop reads CASCLVRYNSPLHF.

The chain links TRBV6-5 to TRBJ2-2; the D call from TCRdb, TRBD2, cannot be confirmed without DNA. CDR1 MNHEY and CDR2 SVGAGI come from the germline V gene. The CDR3 length is 17 residues. CDR3 residues: CASSYIPWTSGRVELFF.

The CDR3 reads CASSLAGDASHETQYF. V is TRBV27 and J is TRBJ2-5; the D gene TCRdb calls, TRBD2, cannot be checked with no DNA. The CDR3 totals 16 residues. Germline loops: CDR1 MNHEY, CDR2 SMNVEV (reference sequence).